A selection of T cell receptor beta chains follows, all from one sample in a study of blood T cell repertoires in COVID-19. Some clones are missing from TCRdb's copy, which holds only in-frame ones; the method was immunoSEQ multiplex PCR. The sample lists 240,000 or so clones, more than 75% occurring once. Specimen: peripheral blood. Every receptor here comes from a woman between 40 and 50 years old who had recovered from COVID-19. Both conserved end residues are part of each CDR3. Clone sizes are given selectively: once, few, many, or a class where the clone is expanded.

clone_size j_call v_call cdr3_aa
NA TRBJ2-5 TRBV3-1/TRBV3-2 CASSQGPHGGQETQYF
NA TRBJ1-2 TRBV19 CASSIGQSYTF
NA TRBJ1-1 TRBV18 CASSPLSGTGGMNTEAFF
once TRBJ1-2 TRBV3-1/TRBV3-2 CASRQGPPGTGSNGYTF
NA TRBJ2-1 TRBV15 CATSTDRVGVDEQFF
NA TRBJ2-2 TRBV14 CASSLRTGSAGELFF
NA TRBJ1-2 TRBV5-4 CASSSTGFNYGYTF
NA TRBJ2-3 TRBV10-3 CAISLAGGSTDTQYF
NA TRBJ1-3 TRBV6-5 CASSYSSIGGNTIYF
NA TRBJ1-1 TRBV19 CASSTSTGDPNTEAFF
once TRBJ2-7 TRBV29-1 CSVGPRQGGYEQYF
NA TRBJ1-4 TRBV11-3 CASSLISGDRPNEKLFF
NA TRBJ2-3 TRBV7-8 CASRLRGTDTQYF
NA TRBJ2-1 TRBV19 CASSVRTSIEQFF
NA TRBJ1-1 TRBV29-1 CCFRENTEAFF
once TRBJ1-1 TRBV19 CASSIVAGGNTEAFF
NA TRBJ1-1 TRBV5-4 CASSLAPWTGEAFF
NA TRBJ1-3 TRBV5-1 CASSALDRAHGVSGNTIYF
NA TRBJ1-6 TRBV10-3 CAISLTGGNSPLHF
few TRBJ2-1 TRBV7-6 CASSLARLGDGEQFF
NA TRBJ1-2 TRBV7-2 CASSFARGQGEAYGYTF
NA TRBJ2-7 TRBV30 CAWSGGSPYEQYF
once TRBJ1-6 TRBV19 CASSKGQGARGSPLHF
NA TRBJ1-1 TRBV7-9 CASSQGQGRTEAFF
NA TRBJ1-3 TRBV27 CASSESSSGNTIYF
NA TRBJ2-2 TRBV6-2/TRBV6-3 CASSYVVSSGGPNTGELFF
NA TRBJ2-2 TRBV29-1 CSVPQSTGELFF
NA TRBJ1-3 TRBV19 CASIGAGNTIYF
NA TRBJ1-1 TRBV11-3 CASSSGQDRNTEAFF
NA TRBJ2-7 TRBV28 CASSSPRYEQYF
NA TRBJ1-1 TRBV7-3 CASSTRTGWDTEAFF